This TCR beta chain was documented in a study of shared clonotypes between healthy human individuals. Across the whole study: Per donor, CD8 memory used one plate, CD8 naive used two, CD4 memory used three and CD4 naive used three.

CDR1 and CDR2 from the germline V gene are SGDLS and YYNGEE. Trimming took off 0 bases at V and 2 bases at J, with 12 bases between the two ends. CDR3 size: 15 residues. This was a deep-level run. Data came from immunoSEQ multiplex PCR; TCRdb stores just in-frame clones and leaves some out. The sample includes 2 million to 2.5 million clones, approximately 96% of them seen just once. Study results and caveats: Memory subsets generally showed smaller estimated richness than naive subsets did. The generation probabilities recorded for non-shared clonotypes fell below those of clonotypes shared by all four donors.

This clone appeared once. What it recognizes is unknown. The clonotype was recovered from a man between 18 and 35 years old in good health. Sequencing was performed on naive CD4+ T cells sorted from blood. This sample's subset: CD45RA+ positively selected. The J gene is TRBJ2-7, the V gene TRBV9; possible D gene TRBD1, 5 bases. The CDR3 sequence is CASSVGSGPTYEQYF. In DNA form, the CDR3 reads TGTGCCAGCAGCGTAGGGTCAGGGCCGACCTACGAGCAGTACTTC.